The 21 T cell receptor beta chains listed next were all sequenced from one sample in a study of T-cell memory formation after mild COVID-19. TCRdb reanalysed the 5' RACE reads using MiXCR and keeps one entry per CDR3 protein. The top ten hold around 8.1% of the sample, which has about 560,000 distinct CDR3 sequences, approximately 15% seen once. The specimen was PBMCs or a T cell subset sorted from them (not recorded which). These receptors were obtained from an adult woman who had mild COVID-19 (a few samples of this study predate the infection). Cell type and time point are not known.

The CDR3 region is CSARDPRDGYSYEQYF. The DNA of the CDR3 is TGCAGTGCTAGAGATCCCCGGGACGGCTACTCCTACGAGCAGTACTTC. The chain couples TRBV20-1 to TRBJ2-7; D assignment may be TRBD1 or TRBD2 (5 bases each). This CDR3 has 16 amino acids. Germline V gene sequence: CDR1 DFQATT, CDR2 SNEGSKA (reference sequence). Between the trimmed V and J ends, which lost 0 bases and 0 bases, there was a span of 15 bases.

The chain recombines TRBV7-9 with TRBJ2-1; 12 bases agree with TRBD2. The V segment lost 4 bases and the J segment 0 bases; nucleotides outside the gene matches: 13. The CDR3 contains 20 residues. CDR1 SEHNR and CDR2 FQNEAQ come from the germline V gene (reference sequence). The CDR3 region is CASSSTGTSGPYSSYNEQFF. CDR3 coding DNA: TGTGCCAGCAGCTCCACCGGGACTAGCGGGCCTTATAGCTCCTACAATGAGCAGTTCTTC.

About this clonotype: A junction end diverges from the germline sequence, so it may reflect a read error. The chain uses TRBV7-9 and TRBJ2-7; no clear D gene. Germline values: CDR1 SEHNR, CDR2 FQNEAQ (reference sequence). The CDR3 runs 11 residues. CDR3 DNA: TGTGCCAGCAGCCTCTCTCCAGGTTTTAACTTC. Translated, it gives CASSLSPGFNF.

This clonotype has only a few counts. The V gene is TRBV21-1, the J gene TRBJ1-1. TRBV21-1 is tagged as a pseudogene. This CDR3 region has 14 residues. This chain's CDR3 is CASTKTGVNTEAFF. In DNA, the CDR3 is TGTGCCAGCACGAAAACTGGGGTTAACACTGAAGCTTTCTTT.

This clonotype was counted ten times or more. The chain carries TRBV19 and TRBJ1-2; D is perhaps TRBD1 (6 bases). CDR1 is LNHDA and CDR2 is SQIVND in the germline V gene (reference sequence). Deletions cut 7 bases from V and 2 bases from J, with 20 bases between. The CDR3 has 16 amino acids. CDR3 in amino acids: CASNSVGGQGNYGYTF. As DNA, the CDR3 is TGTGCCAGTAACTCCGTGGGGGGGCAGGGCAACTATGGCTACACCTTC. The variable domain in full, completed from reference TRBV19 and TRBJ1-2, reads DGGITQSPKYLFRKEGQNVTLSCEQNLNHDAMYWYRQDPGQGLRLIYYSQIVNDFQKGDIAEGYSVSREKKESFPLTVTSAQKNPTAFYLCASNSVGGQGNYGYTFGSGTRLTVV.

The sample holds a few counts of this clonotype. This chain joins TRBV25-1 and TRBJ2-1, with TRBD2 matching over 11 bases. V lost 9 bases, J lost 8 bases, and 12 bases stayed unmatched. Per germline, CDR1 MGHDK and CDR2 SYGVNS. The CDR3 consists of 15 residues. CDR3: CARRSTSGIGDEQFF. CDR3 in DNA: TGTGCCAGGAGATCGACTAGCGGGATCGGAGATGAGCAGTTCTTC.

The chain uses TRBV4-1 and TRBJ1-4; D uncertain. Trimming removed 1 base at V and 4 bases at J, with 16 bases between. The germline gives CDR1 MGHRA, CDR2 YSYEKL. CDR3 length: 17 amino acids. The CDR3 nucleotides read TGCGCCAGCAGCCAAGCGCAGGTTCAGGCGATTAATGAAAAACTGTTTTTT. It translates to CASSQAQVQAINEKLFF.

This rearrangement joins TRBV24-1 to TRBJ2-1, with 11 bases lining up with TRBD2. With 2 bases clipped from V and 4 bases from J, the junction kept 6 bases outside the gene matches. The germline CDR1 and CDR2 sequences are KGHDR and SFDVKD. The CDR3 totals 17 residues. The chain's CDR3 is CATSDSSTSGTYNEQFF. CDR3 sequence (DNA): TGTGCCACCAGTGATTCCTCGACTAGCGGGACATACAATGAGCAGTTCTTC.

The chain employs TRBV15 and TRBJ2-4, with D unresolved. CDR3 length: 15 amino acids. The germline V gene has CDR1 LNHNV and CDR2 YYDKDF (reference sequence). The V gene lost 0 bases and the J gene lost 7 bases, with 13 bases spanning the gap. The CDR3 reads CATSREQPQRNIQYF. The CDR3 DNA is TGTGCCACCAGCAGAGAACAACCTCAGAGGAACATTCAGTACTTC.

This clonotype has a handful of counts. V usage is TRBV7-9 and J usage is TRBJ2-1; perhaps TRBD1 as D (6 bases). There are 19 residues in the CDR3. The germline CDR1 and CDR2 sequences are SEHNR and FQNEAQ (reference sequence). Trimming cost V 0 bases and J 0 bases, with 18 bases left between them. CDR3 coding DNA: TGTGCCAGCAGCTTAGCCCGTCTAACAGGGAGACGCTCCTACAATGAGCAGTTCTTC. It is translated as CASSLARLTGRRSYNEQFF.

This clonotype turned up a few times. The V call is TRBV5-6, the J call TRBJ2-7, with 7 positions matching TRBD2. Germline trimming cut 4 bases from V and 1 base from J; bases unmatched to any gene: 5. The CDR3 has 14 amino acids. Per germline, CDR1 SGHDT and CDR2 YYEEEE. The CDR3 is CASSPTSVSYEQYF. Written as DNA, the CDR3 is TGTGCCAGCAGCCCTACTAGCGTATCCTACGAGCAGTACTTC. Full variable domain (missing parts from reference TRBV5-6 and TRBJ2-7): DAGVTQSPTHLIKTRGQQVTLRCSPKSGHDTVSWYQQALGQGPQFIFQYYEEEERQRGNFPDRFSGHQFPNYSSELNVNALLLGDSALYLCASSPTSVSYEQYFGPGTRLTVT.

The CDR3 DNA reads TGTGCCAGCAGTACTACTGGCTACACCTTC. This sequence encodes CASSTTGYTF. The chain joins TRBV12-3 or TRBV12-4 to TRBJ1-2; D is ambiguous. This CDR3 has 10 amino acids. V lost 5 bases and J lost 7, with 5 bases in between.

The chain is built from TRBV5-1 and TRBJ2-7; 7 bases are shared with TRBD1. Germline CDR1 and CDR2: SGHRS and YFSETQ. The CDR3 extends over 18 amino acids. The junction had 14 bases not matched to a gene; V was cut back by 2 bases and J by 0 bases. Written as DNA, the CDR3 is TGCGCCAGCAGCTTAGGTGGGCACAGGGGCGTAAGCTCCTACGAGCAGTACTTC. This encodes CASSLGGHRGVSSYEQYF.

V gene TRBV10-3 combines with J gene TRBJ2-7, with 13 bases matching TRBD2. The CDR3 runs 16 residues. Germline V lookup: CDR1 ENHRY, CDR2 SYGVKD. V trimming: 3 bases; J trimming: 7 bases; junction bases outside the gene matches: 9. As DNA, the CDR3 is TGTGCCATCAGTGATCCCTTGGGACTAGCGGGGAAGGAGCAGTACTTC. This codes for CAISDPLGLAGKEQYF.

This clonotype was detected only a few times. V is TRBV20-1 and J is TRBJ1-1; D is possibly TRBD1 (6 bases). Germline assignment: CDR1 DFQATT and CDR2 SNEGSKA (reference sequence). With 1 base removed from V and 7 bases from J, the gap between germline ends came to 10 bases. The CDR3 spans 12 residues. The CDR3, as DNA: TGCAGTGCTAGAGGACAGGCGATTGAAGCTTTCTTT. Translating gives CSARGQAIEAFF.

This clonotype occurred a few times. V gene TRBV4-3 combines with J gene TRBJ2-7; 13 nucleotides line up with TRBD2. Germline assignment: CDR1 LGHNA and CDR2 YSLEER. The CDR3 runs 17 residues. Germline trimming cut 0 bases from V and 4 bases from J; bases unmatched to any gene: 6. The DNA for the CDR3 is TGCGCCAGCAGCCAAGATCGTGGGACTAGCGGGACGTACGAGCAGTACTTC. It encodes CASSQDRGTSGTYEQYF.

This chain uses TRBV20-1 with TRBJ2-1; 7 bases fit TRBD2. V dropped 5 bases and J dropped 6; count of bases not matched to a gene: 13. The length of the CDR3 is 15 residues. Germline CDR1 DFQATT, CDR2 SNEGSKA (reference sequence). DNA for the CDR3: TGCAGTGCTGTTCGACTAGCCCCTTTCGGCAATGAGCAGTTCTTC. Translated: CSAVRLAPFGNEQFF.

This chain uses TRBV7-9 with TRBJ2-1; possibly TRBD2 for D (5 bases). With 3 bases removed from V and 4 bases from J, the gap between germline ends came to 19 bases. The CDR3 loop spans 17 amino acids. CDR1 SEHNR and CDR2 FQNEAQ come from the germline V gene (reference sequence). This chain's CDR3 is CASSLGLGIPRYNEQFF. As DNA, the CDR3 is TGTGCCAGCAGCTTGGGCCTCGGGATCCCCCGTTACAATGAGCAGTTCTTC.

V and J are TRBV18 and TRBJ1-2; D not resolved. The germline V gene encodes CDR1 KGHSH and CDR2 LQKENI. The CDR3 is 14 amino acids. V was shortened by 6 bases and J by 6 bases, with 17 bases between the two germline ends. The DNA for the CDR3 is TGTGCCAGCTCGCCCCCCACGGTTTGGAATGGCTACACCTTC. Amino acids: CASSPPTVWNGYTF.

This chain connects TRBV24-1 to TRBJ2-1, with TRBD2 identical over 10 bases. CDR3 length: 16 residues. Germline assignment: CDR1 KGHDR and CDR2 SFDVKD. V shed 4 bases and J 4 bases; nucleotides not matched to a gene: 6. CDR3 nucleotide sequence: TGTGCCACCAGTGACCCAGCGGGAGGGATATACAATGAGCAGTTCTTC. It yields the protein CATSDPAGGIYNEQFF.

Ten or more counts support this clonotype. The rearrangement joins TRBV5-4 to TRBJ2-7; 9 bases align to TRBD2. Per germline, CDR1 SGHNT and CDR2 YYREEE (reference sequence). The ends lost 4 bases at V and 5 bases at J; junction bases unmatched: 4. The CDR3 has 13 amino acids. The CDR3 region has the DNA TGTGCCAGCAGCCTTAGCGGGAGCAACGAGCAGTACTTC. As protein: CASSLSGSNEQYF.